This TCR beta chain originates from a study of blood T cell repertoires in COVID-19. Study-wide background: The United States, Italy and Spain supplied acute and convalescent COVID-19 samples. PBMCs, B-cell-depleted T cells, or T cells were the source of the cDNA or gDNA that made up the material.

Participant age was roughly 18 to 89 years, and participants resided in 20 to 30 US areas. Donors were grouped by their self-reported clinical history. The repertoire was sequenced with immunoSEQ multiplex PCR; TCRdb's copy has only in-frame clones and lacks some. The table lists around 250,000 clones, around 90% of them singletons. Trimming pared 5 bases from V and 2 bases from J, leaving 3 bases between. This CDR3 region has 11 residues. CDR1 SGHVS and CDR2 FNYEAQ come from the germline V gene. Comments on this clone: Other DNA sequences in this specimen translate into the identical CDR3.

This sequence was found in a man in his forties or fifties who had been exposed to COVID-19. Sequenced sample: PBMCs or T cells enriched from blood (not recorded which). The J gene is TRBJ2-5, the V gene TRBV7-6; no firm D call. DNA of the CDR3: TGTGCCAGCAGCCTACAAGAGACCCAGTACTTC. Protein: CASSLQETQYF. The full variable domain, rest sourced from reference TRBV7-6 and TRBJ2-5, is GAGVSQSPRYKVTKRGQDVALRCDPISGHVSLYWYRQALGQGPEFLTYFNYEAQQDKSGLPNDRFSAERPEGSISTLTIQRTEQRDSAMYRCASSLQETQYFGPGTRLLVL.